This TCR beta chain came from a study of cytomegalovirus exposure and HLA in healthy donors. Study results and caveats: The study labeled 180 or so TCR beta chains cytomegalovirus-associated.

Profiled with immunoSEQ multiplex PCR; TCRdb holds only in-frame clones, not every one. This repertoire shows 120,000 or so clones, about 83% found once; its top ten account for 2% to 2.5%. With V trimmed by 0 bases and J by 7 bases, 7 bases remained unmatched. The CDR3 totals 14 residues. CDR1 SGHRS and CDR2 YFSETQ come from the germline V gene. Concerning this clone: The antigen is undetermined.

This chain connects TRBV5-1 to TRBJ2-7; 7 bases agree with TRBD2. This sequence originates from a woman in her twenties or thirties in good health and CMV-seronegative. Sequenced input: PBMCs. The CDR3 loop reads CASSLDGGVTEQYF. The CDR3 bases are TGCGCCAGCAGCTTGGATGGGGGGGTGACTGAGCAGTACTTC.